Shown below are 30 T cell receptor beta chains from a single sample sequenced in a study of T cell changes during pregnancy in multiple sclerosis (dated 2019 in TCRdb). To prepare the library, the immunoSEQ multiplex PCR assay was applied. In TCRdb, the immuneACCESS table is reduced to in-frame sequences with V and J assigned. These tables do not hold every clone; where another copy was compared, an unresolved V gene accounts for under half, and the others remain unexplained. The sample table lists 50,000 to 60,000 clones, approximately 90% of them with a count of one. 0.76% of the sample is in the top ten clones. This material consisted of CD4+ T cells from peripheral blood mononuclear cells, taken in the first trimester of pregnancy. The receptors here all came from a female donor with multiple sclerosis, enrolled in a pregnancy study.

The J gene is TRBJ2-7, the V gene TRBV4-3, with 9 bases aligning to TRBD1. Looked up from germline, CDR1 is LGHNA and CDR2 is YSLEER. The CDR3 is made up of 15 amino acids. The J segment lost 3 bases and the V segment lost 2 bases, leaving 5 bases of the junction unmatched. CDR3 protein: CASSQFWGQGYEQYF. The CDR3 coding sequence is TGCGCCAGCAGCCAATTTTGGGGACAGGGCTACGAGCAGTACTTC.

The chain employs TRBV5-4 and TRBJ2-7; 7 bases fit TRBD2. Looked up from germline, CDR1 is SGHNT and CDR2 is YYREEE (reference sequence). The CDR3 spans 14 residues. V was clipped by 0 bases and J by 4 bases; unmatched bases: 4. CDR3 sequence (DNA): TGTGCCAGCAGCTTGGTGGCTAGCGGTTACGAGCAGTACTTC. This codes for CASSLVASGYEQYF.

The chain is built from TRBV29-1 and TRBJ1-3; 7 bases fit TRBD1. There are 14 residues in the CDR3. The junction had 9 bases not matched to a gene; V was cut back by 7 bases and J by 3 bases. Germline V gene lookup returns CDR1 SQVTM and CDR2 ANQGSEA. CDR3 sequence (DNA): TGCAGCGGGGTAACGGCAGGGGGTGGAAACACCATATATTTT. This encodes CSGVTAGGGNTIYF. The entire variable domain, with the rest obtained from reference TRBV29-1 and TRBJ1-3, is as follows: SAVISQKPSRDICQRGTSLTIQCQVDSQVTMMFWYRQQPGQSLTLIATANQGSEATYESGFVIDKFPISRPNLTFSTLTVSNMSPEDSSIYLCSGVTAGGGNTIYFGEGSWLTVV.

The chain links TRBV30 to TRBJ2-6; D is undetermined. The germline V and J ends were trimmed by 1 base and 0 bases, with 4 bases remaining between them. The V gene's germline CDR1 is GTSNPN and CDR2 SVGIG (reference sequence). CDR3 size: 14 residues. Written as DNA, the CDR3 is TGTGCCTGGAGTGCCCGCTCTGGGGCCAACGTCCTGACTTTC. As protein: CAWSARSGANVLTF.

The rearrangement uses TRBV30 and TRBJ1-5; 7 positions agree with TRBD1. The V segment lost 5 bases and the J segment 4 bases; nucleotides outside the gene matches: 2. CDR1 and CDR2 from the germline V gene are GTSNPN and SVGIG (reference sequence). The CDR3 loop spans 12 amino acids. This chain's CDR3 is CAWGTENQPQHF. In nucleotides, the CDR3 is TGTGCCTGGGGGACAGAAAATCAGCCCCAGCATTTT.

This clone was counted only a few times. This chain connects TRBV7-3 to TRBJ2-7; D remains unclear. Germline CDR1 reads SGHTA; CDR2 reads FQGTGA. Trimming left V 5 bases short and J 2 bases short, with 10 bases between. This CDR3 is 13 amino acids long. The CDR3: CASSLYPTYEQYF. For the CDR3, the DNA is TGTGCCAGCAGCCTATACCCCACCTACGAGCAGTACTTC.

This clone came up a few times. This chain uses TRBV4-3 with TRBJ1-2; 7 bases match TRBD1. The CDR3 runs to 15 residues. Per the germline V gene, CDR1 is LGHNA and CDR2 is YSLEER. The V segment lost 0 bases and the J segment 3 bases; nucleotides outside the gene matches: 4. The CDR3 reads CASSQEEGAYYGYTF. The CDR3 nucleotides are TGCGCCAGCAGCCAAGAGGAGGGGGCTTACTATGGCTACACCTTC.

About this clone: An end of the junction does not agree with germline; a read error may underlie this. CDR3 sequence reads: CASSSSGVSHEQYF. CDR3 DNA sequence: TGTGCCAGCAGCTCGAGCGGGGTCTCCCACGAGCAGTACTTC. This chain links TRBV7-2 with TRBJ2-7; 7 nucleotides match TRBD2. The germline CDR1 and CDR2 sequences are SGHTA and FQGNSA. The CDR3 consists of 14 residues.

The rearrangement links TRBV7-6 to TRBJ2-6, with 11 positions matching TRBD1. The germline V gene has CDR1 SGHVS and CDR2 FNYEAQ. The CDR3 loop spans 19 amino acids. Trimming cost V 2 bases and J 0 bases; bases outside gene matches: 6. CDR3 coding DNA: TGTGCCAGCAGCTTATCCCGGGGACAGGGGGACTCTGGGGCCAACGTCCTGACTTTC. Its protein product is CASSLSRGQGDSGANVLTF.

The J gene is TRBJ1-1, the V gene TRBV9; 8 positions match TRBD1. Germline V gives CDR1 SGDLS, CDR2 YYNGEE. The length of the CDR3 is 14 residues. V shed 0 bases, J shed 5 bases, and the junction held 3 bases outside the gene matches. DNA for the CDR3: TGTGCCAGCAGCGTAGTGACAGGGGTTACTGAAGCTTTCTTT. Its translation: CASSVVTGVTEAFF. The complete variable domain, with remaining parts taken from reference TRBV9 and TRBJ1-1, reads DSGVTQTPKHLITATGQRVTLRCSPRSGDLSVYWYQQSLDQGLQFLIQYYNGEERAKGNILERFSAQQFPDLHSELNLSSLELGDSALYFCASSVVTGVTEAFFGQGTRLTVV.

CDR3: CASMESSYNSPLHF. CDR3 nucleotide sequence: TGTGCCAGCATGGAGAGCTCCTATAATTCACCCCTCCACTTT. The chain has TRBV6-5 and TRBJ1-6; D gene unclear. Germline V gene sequence: CDR1 MNHEY, CDR2 SVGAGI. This CDR3 spans 14 amino acids. Trimming took 7 bases from V and 0 from J, leaving 7 bases between them.

V and J are TRBV9 and TRBJ2-3, with D possibly matching TRBD2 (7 bases). Trimming took off 0 bases at V and 1 base at J, with 15 bases between the two ends. Germline-derived CDR1 and CDR2 are SGDLS and YYNGEE. CDR3 length equals 17 residues. In DNA form, the CDR3 reads TGTGCCAGCAGCGTAGGCGGGGGCGGCTTCGGCACAGATACGCAGTATTTT. It encodes CASSVGGGGFGTDTQYF.

The V call is TRBV30, the J call TRBJ2-3; TRBD1 is a possible D gene (6 bases). Germline V CDR1 and CDR2: GTSNPN, SVGIG (reference sequence). V lost 8 bases and J 6 bases, leaving 12 bases between the germline ends. The CDR3 contains 11 residues. The CDR3 DNA follows: TGTGCCCGGGCTGGGGGCGATACGCAGTATTTT. It specifies CARAGGDTQYF.

The gene calls are TRBV6-4 and TRBJ2-3, with 7 positions matching TRBD2. The length of the CDR3 is 14 residues. Trimming took 5 bases from V and 1 from J; bases not matched to a gene: 3. Germline lookup yields CDR1 MRHNA and CDR2 SNTAGT. The CDR3 loop is CASSRTSGTDTQYF. The DNA for the CDR3 is TGTGCCAGCAGTCGCACTAGCGGCACAGATACGCAGTATTTT.

There are a few counts of this clone. This chain links TRBV7-3 with TRBJ2-3; 9 bases fit TRBD2. This CDR3 has 17 residues. Per germline, CDR1 SGHTA and CDR2 FQGTGA. With 4 bases clipped from V and 4 bases from J, the junction kept 12 bases outside the gene matches. The CDR3 sequence is CASSWQGGSGGADTQYF. CDR3 nucleotide sequence: TGTGCCAGCAGCTGGCAGGGAGGTAGCGGGGGTGCAGATACGCAGTATTTT.

The chain links TRBV7-2 to TRBJ2-1; the D gene is possibly TRBD2 (5 bases). The V gene's germline CDR1 is SGHTA and CDR2 FQGNSA. V lost 6 bases, J lost 1 base, and 13 bases lay in between. There are 15 residues in the CDR3. Here the CDR3 DNA reads TGTGCCAGCAGTCCCACACTAGGATCCTACAATGAGCAGTTCTTC. Translated, it gives CASSPTLGSYNEQFF.

V gene TRBV9 combines with J gene TRBJ2-1; maybe TRBD2 (7 bases). Trimming stripped 3 bases from V and 0 bases from J, with 10 bases between. This CDR3 spans 15 amino acids. Per germline, CDR1 SGDLS and CDR2 YYNGEE. The CDR3 DNA is TGTGCCAGCAGCGACCGGGGGGCCTCCTACAATGAGCAGTTCTTC. This codes for CASSDRGASYNEQFF.

This chain uses TRBV18 with TRBJ2-2; 10 bases line up with TRBD2. Trimming cost V 8 bases and J 5 bases; bases outside gene matches: 8. CDR1 and CDR2 from the germline V gene are KGHSH and LQKENI. The CDR3 is 15 residues long. The CDR3 nucleotides are TGTGCCAGCCCGGGACTAGCGTCGGGGACCGGGGAGCTGTTTTTT. It yields the protein CASPGLASGTGELFF.

This chain joins TRBV10-3 and TRBJ2-2; maybe TRBD1 (6 bases). CDR1 and CDR2 (germline): ENHRY, SYGVKD. This CDR3 spans 13 amino acids. Deletions cut 9 bases from V and 4 bases from J, with 12 bases between. CDR3: CAMLSQGTGELFF. DNA for the CDR3: TGTGCCATGTTATCACAGGGCACCGGGGAGCTGTTTTTT.

The rearrangement joins TRBV2 to TRBJ2-6; D might be TRBD2 (5 bases). This CDR3 has 18 amino acids. Trimming pared 4 bases from V and 3 bases from J, leaving 19 bases between. From germline, CDR1 is SNHLY and CDR2 FYNNEI. This CDR3 reads CASSGTGSSLGGANVLTF. CDR3 DNA: TGTGCCAGCAGTGGCACGGGGAGTTCTCTTGGTGGGGCCAACGTCCTGACTTTC.

This chain uses TRBV19 with TRBJ2-1; D possibly corresponds to TRBD1 (6 bases). The V end was cut by 6 bases, the J end by 10 bases, with 10 bases between. Germline V CDR1 and CDR2: LNHDA, SQIVND (reference sequence). CDR3 length: 11 amino acids. CDR3 nucleotides: TGTGCCAGTAGGCGAGGGGGAGAGCAGTTCTTC. This encodes CASRRGGEQFF.

This chain joins TRBV5-1 and TRBJ1-4; possibly TRBD1 for D (5 bases). V dropped 6 bases and J dropped 0 bases, with 12 bases sitting between them. Germline V gene data show CDR1 as SGHRS and CDR2 as YFSETQ. The CDR3 is 15 amino acids. The DNA for the CDR3 is TGCGCCAGCACCGCGGGGGTTACAACTAATGAAAAACTGTTTTTT. Its protein is CASTAGVTTNEKLFF.

This rearrangement joins TRBV4-3 to TRBJ1-2; D unresolved. The germline gives CDR1 LGHNA, CDR2 YSLEER. The CDR3 is 15 residues long. V was cut by 0 bases and J by 2 bases, with 10 bases left in between. The CDR3 DNA follows: TGCGCCAGCAGCCAAGAGGTACAGAGAAACTATGGCTACACCTTC. Protein sequence: CASSQEVQRNYGYTF.

The chain combines TRBV10-3 with TRBJ2-5, with D maybe TRBD2 (5 bases). CDR1 is ENHRY, CDR2 SYGVKD, per germline. V gave up 0 bases and J gave up 5 bases, with 16 bases separating them. The CDR3 covers 16 residues. CDR3 sequence: CAISESGMRATETQYF. CDR3 coding DNA: TGTGCCATCAGTGAGTCGGGGATGAGGGCTACGGAGACCCAGTACTTC.

The chain uses TRBV11-2 and TRBJ1-1; D is unresolved. The CDR3 contains 12 residues. In germline, CDR1 is SGHAT, CDR2 FQNNGV. The V and J ends lost 1 base and 5 bases respectively, with 5 bases between them. The CDR3 DNA reads as TGTGCCAGCAGCTTAGTGTCGACTGAAGCTTTCTTT. It yields the protein CASSLVSTEAFF.

The genes are TRBV7-2 and TRBJ2-5, with 7 bases that match TRBD1. The V segment lost 3 bases and the J segment 5 bases; nucleotides outside the gene matches: 6. CDR3 length: 14 residues. Germline lookup yields CDR1 SGHTA and CDR2 FQGNSA. CDR3 protein: CASSFDRALETQYF. The CDR3 DNA is TGTGCCAGCAGCTTCGACAGGGCTCTGGAGACCCAGTACTTC.

This clone occurred once. The chain recombines TRBV7-6 with TRBJ2-7; 7 positions match TRBD1. J gave up 10 bases and V 5 bases, and 8 bases lay outside the gene matches. The CDR3 has 12 residues. Germline CDR1 reads SGHVS; CDR2 reads FNYEAQ. CDR3 DNA: TGTGCCAGCAGCCCCACTACAGGGGCTCAGTACTTC. Protein sequence: CASSPTTGAQYF.

This chain uses TRBV5-8 with TRBJ2-2; D gene uncertain. Trimming removed 0 bases from V and 1 base from J, with 7 bases in between. This CDR3 has 15 residues. Germline-derived CDR1 and CDR2 are SGHTS and YDEGEE. CDR3 loop: CASSLGIQNTGELFF. Written as DNA, the CDR3 is TGTGCCAGCAGCTTGGGAATACAGAACACCGGGGAGCTGTTTTTT.

V usage is TRBV9 and J usage is TRBJ2-3; 10 nucleotides match TRBD2. CDR1 SGDLS and CDR2 YYNGEE come from the germline V gene. CDR3 size: 15 residues. V lost 2 bases and J lost 4; bases outside the gene matches: 4. This CDR3 is CASSVTSGRADTQYF. CDR3 nucleotide sequence: TGTGCCAGCAGCGTGACTAGCGGGCGGGCAGATACGCAGTATTTT.

The chain carries TRBV7-3 and TRBJ2-3; no clear D. Germline V CDR1 and CDR2: SGHTA, FQGTGA. Trimming took off 4 bases at V and 1 base at J, with 6 bases between the two ends. The CDR3 length is 13 residues. The CDR3 sequence is CASSSPGTDTQYF. The CDR3 DNA follows: TGTGCCAGCAGCTCCCCCGGCACAGATACGCAGTATTTT.